These T cell receptor beta chains were read from a single sample in a study of blood T cell repertoires in COVID-19. The protocol was immunoSEQ multiplex PCR, while the TCRdb copy is restricted to in-frame clones and leaves out a portion. The sample shows about 440,000 clones, more than 85% of them seen only once. Sequenced material: peripheral blood. The receptors derive from a woman aged 25 to 39 with acute or convalescent COVID-19. Both conserved end residues are part of each CDR3. The D gene is left open where the match is weak.

v_call,cdr3_length,d_call,j_call,cdr3_aa
TRBV5-6,12,TRBD2,TRBJ2-5,CASSSGQETQYF
TRBV14,17,NA,TRBJ2-5,CASSQDGQWTFQETQYF
TRBV2,16,TRBD1,TRBJ2-7,CASSAPVGTGTYEQYF
TRBV10-3,18,TRBD2,TRBJ2-1,CAIRGAPTSGGTYNEQFF
TRBV18,16,TRBD1,TRBJ2-7,CASSPPGQGSSYEQYF
TRBV21-1,15,NA,TRBJ2-5,CASSVRQGVRETQYF
TRBV28,14,TRBD1,TRBJ2-3,CASTMDRVTDTQYF
TRBV2,12,NA,TRBJ2-3,CASSELVDTQYF
TRBV9,17,TRBD1,TRBJ2-6,CASSVTGAYSGANVLTF
TRBV10-2,16,NA,TRBJ1-2,CASSESPPGQYYGYTF
TRBV6-4,13,TRBD1,TRBJ2-1,CASSDSDRGVQFF
TRBV9,14,NA,TRBJ2-3,CASSPRWTTHTQYF
TRBV5-1,16,TRBD1,TRBJ2-7,CASSILPGGPSGEQYF
TRBV2,13,TRBD1,TRBJ2-7,CASGGDRGSEQYF
TRBV9,15,TRBD1,TRBJ2-1,CASSVGQDSYNEQFF
TRBV30,13,NA,TRBJ1-1,CAWATIWSTEAFF
TRBV30,16,NA,TRBJ1-6,CAWSVRVGTKNSPLHF
TRBV5-7,18,TRBD1,TRBJ1-1,CASRRPVPGQGAWTEAFF
TRBV19,14,NA,TRBJ1-5,CASKSWSRNQPQHF
TRBV2,15,NA,TRBJ2-7,CASSLSRVRSYEQYF
TRBV11-2,15,NA,TRBJ1-6,CASRRTGTYNSPLHF
TRBV7-3,16,TRBD2,TRBJ2-6,CASSFSGAAGANVLTF
TRBV5-1,14,NA,TRBJ2-7,CASSLAPAYYEQYF
TRBV9,13,NA,TRBJ2-7,CASSVGGSHEQYF
TRBV19,18,NA,TRBJ2-1,CASSIDPLRGSSYNEQFF
TRBV5-1,14,NA,TRBJ2-2,CASSLYSGTGELFF
TRBV9,15,NA,TRBJ1-4,CASSVSGKANEKLFF
TRBV11-3,17,NA,TRBJ2-2,CASSLELWPTNTGELFF
TRBV9,14,NA,TRBJ2-3,CASSRKTGTDTQYF
TRBV5-1,15,NA,TRBJ2-3,CASSLETTSTDTQYF
TRBV6-2/TRBV6-3,11,NA,TRBJ1-1,CASSYFREAFF
TRBV6-5,14,NA,TRBJ2-7,CASSYVGATYEQYF
TRBV3-1/TRBV3-2,13,NA,TRBJ1-2,CASSQERTYGYTF
TRBV5-1,15,NA,TRBJ2-3,CASSLGGKGTDTQYF
TRBV4-1,15,NA,TRBJ2-7,CASSQLQGSAYEQYF
TRBV29-1,14,NA,TRBJ1-1,CSVEGFGGSTEAFF
TRBV28,11,NA,TRBJ1-4,CASSSSWKLFF
TRBV20-1,11,TRBD1,TRBJ2-7,CSGTGFDEQYF
TRBV7-5,15,NA,TRBJ2-2,CARGDRARDTGELFF
TRBV7-2,18,TRBD1,TRBJ2-1,CASSFSGTGRGAYNEQFF
TRBV12-3/TRBV12-4,13,NA,TRBJ2-3,CASTPDSSDTQYF
TRBV10-3,13,NA,TRBJ1-4,CATNRDTNEKLFF
TRBV5-1,16,NA,TRBJ2-3,CASSLDRGGGGDTQYF
TRBV2,13,NA,TRBJ2-7,CASSAQGTYEQYF
TRBV9,16,NA,TRBJ2-2,CASSVPRGGSGGELFF